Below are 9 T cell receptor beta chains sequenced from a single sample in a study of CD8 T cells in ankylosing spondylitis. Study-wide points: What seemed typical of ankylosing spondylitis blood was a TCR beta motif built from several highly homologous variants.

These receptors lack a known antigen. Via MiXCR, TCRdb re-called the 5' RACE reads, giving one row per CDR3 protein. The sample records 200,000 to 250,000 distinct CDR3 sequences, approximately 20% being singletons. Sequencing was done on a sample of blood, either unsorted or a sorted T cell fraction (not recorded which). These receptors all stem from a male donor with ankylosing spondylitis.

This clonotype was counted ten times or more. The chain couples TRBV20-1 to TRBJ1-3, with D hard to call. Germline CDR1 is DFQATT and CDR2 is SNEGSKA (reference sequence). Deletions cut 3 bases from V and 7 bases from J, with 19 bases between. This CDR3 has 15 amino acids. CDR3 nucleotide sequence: TGCAGTGCTAGCCCCCCCTACGACCTCGTGAACACCATATATTTT. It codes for CSASPPYDLVNTIYF.

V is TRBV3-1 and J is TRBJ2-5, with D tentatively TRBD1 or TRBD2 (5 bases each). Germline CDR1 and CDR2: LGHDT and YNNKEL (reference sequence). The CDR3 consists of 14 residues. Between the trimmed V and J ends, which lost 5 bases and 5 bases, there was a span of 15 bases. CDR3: CASSNRQTGETQYF. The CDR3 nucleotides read TGTGCCAGCAGCAACAGGCAAACGGGGGAGACCCAGTACTTC.

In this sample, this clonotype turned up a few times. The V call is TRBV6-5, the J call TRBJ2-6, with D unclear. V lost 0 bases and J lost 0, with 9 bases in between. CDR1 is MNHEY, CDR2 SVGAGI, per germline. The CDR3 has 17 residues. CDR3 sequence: CASSYSYVGSGANVLTF. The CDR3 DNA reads TGTGCCAGCAGTTACTCGTACGTTGGCTCTGGGGCCAACGTCCTGACTTTC.

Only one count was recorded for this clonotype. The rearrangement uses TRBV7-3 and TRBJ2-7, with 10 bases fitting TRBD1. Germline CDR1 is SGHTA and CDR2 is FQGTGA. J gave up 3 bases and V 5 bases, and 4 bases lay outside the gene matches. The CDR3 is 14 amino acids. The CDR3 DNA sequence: TGTGCCAGCAGCAAAGGACAGGGGGACTACGAGCAGTACTTC. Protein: CASSKGQGDYEQYF.

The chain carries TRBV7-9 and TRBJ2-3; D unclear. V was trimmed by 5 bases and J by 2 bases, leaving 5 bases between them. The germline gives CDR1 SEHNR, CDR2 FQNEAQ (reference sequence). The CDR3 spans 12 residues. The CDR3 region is CASSETTDTQYF. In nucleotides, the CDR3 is TGTGCCAGCAGCGAAACCACAGATACGCAGTATTTT.

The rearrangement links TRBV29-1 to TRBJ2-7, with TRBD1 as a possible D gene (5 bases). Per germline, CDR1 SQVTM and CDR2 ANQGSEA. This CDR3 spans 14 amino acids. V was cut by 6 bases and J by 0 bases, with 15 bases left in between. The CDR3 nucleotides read TGCAGCGTAACAGGCGCGTCGGACTCCTACGAGCAGTACTTC. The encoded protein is CSVTGASDSYEQYF.

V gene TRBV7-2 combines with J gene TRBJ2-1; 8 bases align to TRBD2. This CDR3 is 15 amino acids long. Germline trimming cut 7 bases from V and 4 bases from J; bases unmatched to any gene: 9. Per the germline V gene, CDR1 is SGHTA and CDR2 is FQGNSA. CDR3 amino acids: CASNLGRAGYNEQFF. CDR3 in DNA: TGTGCCAGCAACCTCGGGAGGGCCGGGTACAATGAGCAGTTCTTC.

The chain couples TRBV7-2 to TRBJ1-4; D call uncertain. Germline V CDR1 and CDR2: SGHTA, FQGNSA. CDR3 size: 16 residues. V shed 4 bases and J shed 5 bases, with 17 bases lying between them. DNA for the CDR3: TGTGCCAGCAGCTATATACCAGCCGGACCCAATGAAAAACTGTTTTTT. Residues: CASSYIPAGPNEKLFF.

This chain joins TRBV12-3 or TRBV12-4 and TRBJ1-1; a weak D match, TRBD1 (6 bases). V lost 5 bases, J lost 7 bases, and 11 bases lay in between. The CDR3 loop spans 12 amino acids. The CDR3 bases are TGTGCCAGCAGTCACACAGGGAATGAAGCTTTCTTT. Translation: CASSHTGNEAFF.